What follows are 20 T cell receptor beta chains derived from one specimen sequenced in a study of CD8 T cells in ankylosing spondylitis. Using its own MiXCR run on the 5' RACE reads, TCRdb lists one record per CDR3 protein. The sample contains about 120,000 distinct CDR3 sequences, roughly an eighth of which appear only once. The source material was blood, either unsorted or a sorted T cell fraction (not recorded which). All receptors come from a female donor with ankylosing spondylitis or in good health (not recorded which).

The V call is TRBV10-3, the J call TRBJ1-1, with 8 bases that match TRBD1. The germline gives CDR1 ENHRY, CDR2 SYGVKD. Trimming at V came to 5 bases and at J to 1 base, leaving 3 bases not matched to a gene. The CDR3 length is 14 residues. The CDR3 spells CAISLGTGNTEAFF. In nucleotides, the CDR3 is TGTGCCATCAGTCTCGGGACAGGGAACACTGAAGCTTTCTTT.

CDR3: CSARVGSSNQPQHF. For the CDR3, the DNA is TGCAGTGCTAGAGTAGGCAGTAGCAATCAGCCCCAGCATTTT. The chain joins TRBV20-1 to TRBJ1-5; D not resolved. The length of the CDR3 is 14 residues. Trimming took 1 base from V and 0 from J, leaving 7 bases between them. The germline V gene encodes CDR1 DFQATT and CDR2 SNEGSKA (reference sequence).

Details on this clonotype: This may come from a read error, since a much larger clone is one base off. CDR3 in amino acids: CASSLEVGRHTEAFF. CDR3 sequence (DNA): TGTGCCAGCAGCCTAGAGGTCGGAAGGCACACTGAAGCTTTCTTT. The chain links TRBV3-1 to TRBJ1-1; D is ambiguous. This CDR3 has 15 amino acids. CDR1 LGHDT and CDR2 YNNKEL come from the germline V gene (reference sequence). Trimming shortened V by 4 bases and J by 3 bases, and 15 bases separated the two germline ends.

The table lists this clonotype with many counts. The chain joins TRBV29-1 to TRBJ1-2; 7 bases align to TRBD1. V dropped 5 bases and J dropped 1; count of bases not matched to a gene: 10. CDR3 length equals 15 residues. CDR1 SQVTM and CDR2 ANQGSEA come from the germline V gene. The CDR3 DNA is TGCAGCGTTCTCCGCCGACAGGGTGTTAACTATGGCTACACCTTC. This sequence encodes CSVLRRQGVNYGYTF.

At least ten counts were recorded for this clonotype. The rearrangement uses TRBV15 and TRBJ1-2; possible D gene TRBD1, 5 bases. CDR3 size: 15 residues. The V end was cut by 0 bases, the J end by 4 bases, with 12 bases between. Germline V gives CDR1 LNHNV, CDR2 YYDKDF (reference sequence). CDR3 loop: CATSRDLGARYGYTF. The DNA of the CDR3 is TGTGCCACCAGCAGAGATCTCGGGGCCCGCTATGGCTACACCTTC. Looking up the rest from reference TRBV15 and TRBJ1-2 gives the full variable domain: DAMVIQNPRYQVTQFGKPVTLSCSQTLNHNVMYWYQQKSSQAPKLLFHYYDKDFNNEADTPDNFQSRRPNTSFCFLDIRSPGLGDTAMYLCATSRDLGARYGYTFGSGTRLTVV.

As regards this clonotype: A much larger clone lies one base from this, so it may be a read error. CDR3 region: CAGSQGSRGPEQFF. CDR3 sequence (DNA): TGCGCCGGCAGCCAAGGAAGCAGGGGACCTGAGCAGTTCTTC. V gene TRBV4-1 combines with J gene TRBJ2-1; a weak D match, TRBD1 (6 bases). The CDR3 has 14 residues. Germline CDR1 is MGHRA and CDR2 is YSYEKL.

This clonotype was recorded many times. This chain connects TRBV29-1 to TRBJ2-3; possibly TRBD2 for D (6 bases). Between the trimmed V and J ends, which lost 3 bases and 0 bases, there was a span of 10 bases. Germline values: CDR1 SQVTM, CDR2 ANQGSEA. This CDR3 region has 14 residues. The CDR3 is CSVDGGASTDTQYF. The CDR3 nucleotides read TGCAGCGTTGATGGCGGGGCTAGCACAGATACGCAGTATTTT.

CDR3: CATSKVGTASSGNTIYF. The DNA for the CDR3 is TGTGCCACCAGCAAAGTGGGGACTGCGAGCTCTGGAAACACCATATATTTT. V and J are TRBV15 and TRBJ1-3; D is perhaps TRBD1 (5 bases). CDR1 is LNHNV, CDR2 YYDKDF, per germline (reference sequence). The CDR3 contains 17 residues. The V end lost 4 bases, the J end lost 0 bases, and 16 bases lay between the germline ends. Full variable domain (outside the CDR3, taken from reference TRBV15 and TRBJ1-3): DAMVIQNPRYQVTQFGKPVTLSCSQTLNHNVMYWYQQKSSQAPKLLFHYYDKDFNNEADTPDNFQSRRPNTSFCFLDIRSPGLGDTAMYLCATSKVGTASSGNTIYFGEGSWLTVV.

The V gene is TRBV5-1, the J gene TRBJ2-1, with a tentative D call TRBD1 (7 bases). Trimming shortened V by 4 bases and J by 7 bases, and 18 bases separated the two germline ends. This CDR3 is built from 15 residues. Germline assignment: CDR1 SGHRS and CDR2 YFSETQ. The DNA for the CDR3 is TGCGCCAGCAGCCCGGGACAGCCGGGAGAAAATGAGCAGTTCTTC. It translates to CASSPGQPGENEQFF.

This clonotype showed up just a few times. The chain recombines TRBV12-3 or TRBV12-4 with TRBJ2-6, with 7 bases that match TRBD1. The CDR3 is made up of 17 amino acids. V lost 3 bases and J lost 1; bases outside the gene matches: 6. As DNA, the CDR3 is TGTGCCAGCAGTTTGGACAGGCCCGCTTCTGGGGCCAACGTCCTGACTTTC. It specifies CASSLDRPASGANVLTF.

This clonotype turned up a few times. This chain joins TRBV7-2 and TRBJ2-2; possibly TRBD2 for D (5 bases). V gave up 5 bases and J gave up 1 base, with 11 bases separating them. CDR3 length equals 15 residues. CDR1 and CDR2 (germline): SGHTA, FQGNSA. This CDR3 is CASSVLAGNTGELFF. The CDR3 DNA reads as TGTGCCAGCAGCGTCCTGGCGGGGAACACCGGGGAGCTGTTTTTT.

The chain uses TRBV12-3 or TRBV12-4 and TRBJ2-4; 9 bases align to TRBD2. The CDR3 is 19 residues long. The V and J ends lost 2 bases and 3 bases, in that order; junction bases with no gene match: 14. Here the CDR3 DNA reads TGTGCCAGCAGTTTATTTGGGCGGGGGGGCCTCACGGACAAAAACATTCAGTACTTC. Residues: CASSLFGRGGLTDKNIQYF.

This clonotype was seen once. A much larger clone differs from this one at a single base, so this may be a read error. The chain has TRBV5-5 and TRBJ1-2; 7 bases line up with TRBD1. The CDR3 extends over 16 amino acids. Germline CDR1 reads SGHKS; CDR2 reads YYEKEE (reference sequence). With V trimmed by 4 bases and J by 4 bases, 13 bases remained unmatched. CDR3 nucleotide sequence: TGTGCCAGCAGCGGAGGGGGCCTGAGTGTGTTCTATGGCTACACCTTC. Protein: CASSGGGLSVFYGYTF.

The CDR3 protein is CASSQEARGLAGENEQFF. CDR3 bases: TGCGCCAGCAGCCAGGAGGCCAGAGGGCTAGCGGGAGAGAATGAGCAGTTCTTC. This rearrangement joins TRBV4-1 to TRBJ2-1, with 10 positions matching TRBD2. Germline lookup yields CDR1 MGHRA and CDR2 YSYEKL. CDR3 length: 18 residues. The V segment lost 3 bases and the J segment 7 bases; nucleotides outside the gene matches: 15.

The V gene is TRBV5-8, the J gene TRBJ2-1; D not certain. Germline V gives CDR1 SGHTS, CDR2 YDEGEE. CDR3 size: 11 residues. Trimming pared 0 bases from V and 13 bases from J, leaving 8 bases between. CDR3 loop: CASSLGRRQFF. The CDR3 DNA reads TGTGCCAGCAGCTTGGGGCGGAGACAGTTCTTC.

The chain links TRBV20-1 to TRBJ2-7, with D perhaps being TRBD1 or TRBD2 (5 bases each). The CDR3 runs 12 residues. Germline CDR1 and CDR2: DFQATT and SNEGSKA (reference sequence). The CDR3 loop reads CSAERGEYEQYF. In DNA form, the CDR3 reads TGCAGCGCGGAGAGGGGCGAGTACGAGCAGTACTTC.

This clonotype was picked up one time. A much more abundant neighbour one base away suggests this may be a read error. J is TRBJ1-2 and V is TRBV5-1; 7 bases align to TRBD1. This CDR3 has 14 residues. Looked up from germline, CDR1 is SGHRS and CDR2 is YFSETQ. CDR3 nucleotide sequence: TGCGCCAGCGGGACCGGGGACAGAAACTATGTCTACACCTTC. Amino acid sequence: CASGTGDRNYVYTF.

In its sample, this clonotype was seen many times. The chain joins TRBV7-8 to TRBJ2-5, with D tentatively TRBD2 (6 bases). Looked up from germline, CDR1 is SGHVS and CDR2 is FQNEAQ. The CDR3 runs to 14 residues. V lost 5 bases and J lost 1, with 11 bases in between. Written as DNA, the CDR3 is TGTGCCAGCAGCATTTGGGGGGTCCAAGAGACCCAGTACTTC. Translation: CASSIWGVQETQYF.

In this sample, this clonotype turned up a few times. The rearrangement uses TRBV4-2 and TRBJ1-2, with a weak D call TRBD1 (6 bases). This CDR3 is built from 14 residues. V was pared by 3 bases and J by 0 bases, with 8 bases between. The germline gives CDR1 LGHNA, CDR2 YNFKEQ. CDR3 in amino acids: CASSHGQTNYGYTF. The CDR3 region has the DNA TGTGCCAGCAGCCACGGACAGACTAACTATGGCTACACCTTC.

In this sample, this clonotype turned up many times. The gene calls are TRBV5-1 and TRBJ2-5; TRBD1 is a possible D gene (6 bases). The CDR3 is 14 amino acids. Germline V gene lookup returns CDR1 SGHRS and CDR2 YFSETQ. Trimming shortened V by 4 bases and J by 4 bases, and 14 bases separated the two germline ends. Written as DNA, the CDR3 is TGCGCCAGCAGCGGACTTACAGGGTTAGAGACCCAGTACTTC. It yields the protein CASSGLTGLETQYF.